The clone carrying this T cell receptor (beta chain) appeared a few times. TCRdb analysed the RACE reads with MiXCR anew, one entry per CDR3 protein. The table shows around 130,000 distinct CDR3 sequences, with approximately 10% occurring only once. The data originate from a study of human T cells and chemical hapten exposure. This CDR3 comprises 20 residues. Trimming cost V 1 base and J 3 bases; bases outside gene matches: 12. CDR1 MGHRA and CDR2 YSYEKL come from the germline V gene. Time point reported: patch test 2, 6 weeks after DPC sensitization. Treatment here: therapeutic diphenylcyclopropenone sensitization with weekly scalp DPC.

This sequence was found in a woman aged 50 to 60 with alopecia areata. Some clones in this sample may be carry-over from other donors' samples. This specimen consisted of whole blood, obtained in connection with sensitization to the hapten diphenylcyclopropenone (DPC). The rearrangement joins TRBV4-1 to TRBJ2-3; 14 positions agree with TRBD2. The CDR3 sequence is CASSQVPGTSGRGGTDTQYF. Written as DNA, the CDR3 is TGCGCCAGCAGCCAAGTTCCAGGGACTAGCGGGAGAGGGGGGACAGATACGCAGTATTTT.